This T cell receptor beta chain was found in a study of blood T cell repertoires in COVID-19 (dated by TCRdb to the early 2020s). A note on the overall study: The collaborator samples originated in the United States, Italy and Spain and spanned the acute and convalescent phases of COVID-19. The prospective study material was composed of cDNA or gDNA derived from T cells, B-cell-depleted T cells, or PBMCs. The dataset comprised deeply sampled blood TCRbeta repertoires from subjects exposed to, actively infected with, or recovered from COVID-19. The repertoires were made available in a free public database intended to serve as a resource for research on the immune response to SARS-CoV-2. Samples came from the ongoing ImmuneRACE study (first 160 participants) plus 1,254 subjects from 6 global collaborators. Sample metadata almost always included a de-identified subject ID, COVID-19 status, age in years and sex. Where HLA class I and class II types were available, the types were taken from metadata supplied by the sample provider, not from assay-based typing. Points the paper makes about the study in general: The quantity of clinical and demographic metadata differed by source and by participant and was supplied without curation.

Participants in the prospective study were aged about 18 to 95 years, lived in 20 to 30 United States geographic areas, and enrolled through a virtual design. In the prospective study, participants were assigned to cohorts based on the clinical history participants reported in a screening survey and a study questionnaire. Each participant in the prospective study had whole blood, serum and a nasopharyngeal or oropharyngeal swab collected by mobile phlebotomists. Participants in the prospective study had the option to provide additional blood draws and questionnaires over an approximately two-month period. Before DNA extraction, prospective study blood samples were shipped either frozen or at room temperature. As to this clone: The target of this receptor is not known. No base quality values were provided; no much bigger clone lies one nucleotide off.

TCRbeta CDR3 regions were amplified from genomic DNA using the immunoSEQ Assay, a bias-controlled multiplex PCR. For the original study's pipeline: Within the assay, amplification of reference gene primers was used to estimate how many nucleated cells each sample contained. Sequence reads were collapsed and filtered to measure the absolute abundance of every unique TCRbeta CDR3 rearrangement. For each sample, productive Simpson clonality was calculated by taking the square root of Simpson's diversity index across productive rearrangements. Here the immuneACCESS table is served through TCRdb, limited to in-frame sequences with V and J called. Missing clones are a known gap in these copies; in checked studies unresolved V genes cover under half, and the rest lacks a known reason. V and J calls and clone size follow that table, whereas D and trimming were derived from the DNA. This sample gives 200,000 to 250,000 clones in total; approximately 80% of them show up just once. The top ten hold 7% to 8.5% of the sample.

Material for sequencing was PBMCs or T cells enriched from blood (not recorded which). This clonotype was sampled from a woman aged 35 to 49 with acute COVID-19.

The CDR3 sequence is CASRQDPTGELFF. The nucleotide sequence reads as follows: TGCGCCAGCAGACAGGACCCCACCGGGGAGCTGTTTTTT. The chain links TRBV5-1 with TRBJ2-2; a weak D assignment points to TRBD1 (5 bases agree). CDR1 and CDR2 (SGHRS, YFSETQ) derive from the germline V gene. V sheds 5 bases and J sheds 4 bases, leaving 9 bases between their ends. Counted from cysteine to phenylalanine, this CDR3 has 13 amino acids. Of all the DNA, just the CDR3 is kept, 39 bases in frame from base 1.